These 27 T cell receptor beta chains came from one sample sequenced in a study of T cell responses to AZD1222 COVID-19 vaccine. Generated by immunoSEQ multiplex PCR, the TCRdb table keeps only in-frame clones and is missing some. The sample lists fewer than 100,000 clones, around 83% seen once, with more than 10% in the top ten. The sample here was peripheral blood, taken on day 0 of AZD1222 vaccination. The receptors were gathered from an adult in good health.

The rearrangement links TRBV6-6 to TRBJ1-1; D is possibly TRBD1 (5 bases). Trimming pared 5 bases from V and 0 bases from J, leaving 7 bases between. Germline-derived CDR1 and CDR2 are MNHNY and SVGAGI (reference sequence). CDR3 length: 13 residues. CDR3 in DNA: TGTGCCAGCAGTCAACAGGTGAACACTGAAGCTTTCTTT. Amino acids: CASSQQVNTEAFF.

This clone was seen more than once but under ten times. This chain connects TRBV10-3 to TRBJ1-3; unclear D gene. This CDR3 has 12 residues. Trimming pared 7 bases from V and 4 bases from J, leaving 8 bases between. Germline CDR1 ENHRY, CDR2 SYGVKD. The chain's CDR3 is CAINDWGNTIYF. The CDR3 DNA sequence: TGTGCCATCAATGACTGGGGAAACACCATATATTTT.

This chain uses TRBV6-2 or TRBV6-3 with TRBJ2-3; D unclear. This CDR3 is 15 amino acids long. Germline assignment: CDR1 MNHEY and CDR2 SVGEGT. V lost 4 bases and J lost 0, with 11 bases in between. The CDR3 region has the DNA TGTGCCAGCAGTTCCCCCACAACTAGCACAGATACGCAGTATTTT. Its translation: CASSSPTTSTDTQYF.

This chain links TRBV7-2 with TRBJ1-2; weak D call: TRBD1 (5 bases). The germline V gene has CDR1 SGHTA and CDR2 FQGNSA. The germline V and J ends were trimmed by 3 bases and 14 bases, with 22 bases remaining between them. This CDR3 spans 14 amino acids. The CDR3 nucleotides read TGTGCCAGCAGCTTCACCTTTTCCGGGACGGGGAGTACCTTC. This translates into CASSFTFSGTGSTF.

CDR3 sequence (DNA): TGTGCCAGCAGTTTACAGGGTTATTCACCCCTCCACTTT. Its protein product is CASSLQGYSPLHF. The genes are TRBV12-3 or TRBV12-4 and TRBJ1-6, with a weak D call TRBD1 (5 bases). V was cut by 2 bases and J by 8 bases, with 7 bases left in between. The CDR3 has 13 amino acids.

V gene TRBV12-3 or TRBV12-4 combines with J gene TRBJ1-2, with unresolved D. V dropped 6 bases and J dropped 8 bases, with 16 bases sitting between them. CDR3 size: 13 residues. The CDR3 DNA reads TGTGCCAGCAGCCCGGGTGAAGGCGGCGGCTACACCTTC. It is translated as CASSPGEGGGYTF.

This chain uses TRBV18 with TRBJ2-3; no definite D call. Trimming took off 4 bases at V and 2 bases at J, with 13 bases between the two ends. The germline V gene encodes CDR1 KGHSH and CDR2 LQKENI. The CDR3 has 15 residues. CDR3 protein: CASSQPGSTTDTQYF. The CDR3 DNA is TGTGCCAGCTCACAACCGGGTTCGACCACAGATACGCAGTATTTT.

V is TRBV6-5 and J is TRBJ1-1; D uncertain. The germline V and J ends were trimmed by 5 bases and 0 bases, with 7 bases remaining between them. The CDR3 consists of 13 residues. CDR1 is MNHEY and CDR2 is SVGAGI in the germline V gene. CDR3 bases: TGTGCCAGCAGTCTATCTATGAACACTGAAGCTTTCTTT. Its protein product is CASSLSMNTEAFF.

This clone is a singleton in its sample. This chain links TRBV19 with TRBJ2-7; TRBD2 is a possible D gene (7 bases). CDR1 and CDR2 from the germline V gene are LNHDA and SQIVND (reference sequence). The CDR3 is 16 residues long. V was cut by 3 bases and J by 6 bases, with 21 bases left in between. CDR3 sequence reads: CASSIFSVGGAVEQYF. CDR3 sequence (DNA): TGTGCCAGTAGTATTTTCTCAGTTGGGGGGGCGGTCGAGCAGTACTTC.

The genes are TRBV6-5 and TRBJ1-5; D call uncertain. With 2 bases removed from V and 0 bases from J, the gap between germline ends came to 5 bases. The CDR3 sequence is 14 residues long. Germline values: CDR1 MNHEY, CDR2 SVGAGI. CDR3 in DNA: TGTGCCAGCAGTTACGGGAATAGCAATCAGCCCCAGCATTTT. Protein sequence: CASSYGNSNQPQHF.

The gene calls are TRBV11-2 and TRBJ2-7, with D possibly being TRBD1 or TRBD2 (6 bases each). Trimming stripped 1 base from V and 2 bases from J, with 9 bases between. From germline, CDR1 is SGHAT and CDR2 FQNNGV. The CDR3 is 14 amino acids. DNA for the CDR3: TGTGCCAGCAGCTTAGTCGGGGGCGCCTACGAGCAGTACTTC. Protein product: CASSLVGGAYEQYF.

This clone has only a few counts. The CDR3 region has the DNA TGTGCCAGTAGGGCCTCCAGGGGGGTTAGCACCGGGGAGCTGTTTTTT. As protein: CASRASRGVSTGELFF. J is TRBJ2-2 and V is TRBV19; tentatively, D is TRBD1 (7 bases). Trimming cost V 6 bases and J 4 bases, with 18 bases left between them. The CDR3 covers 16 residues. Germline values: CDR1 LNHDA, CDR2 SQIVND (reference sequence).

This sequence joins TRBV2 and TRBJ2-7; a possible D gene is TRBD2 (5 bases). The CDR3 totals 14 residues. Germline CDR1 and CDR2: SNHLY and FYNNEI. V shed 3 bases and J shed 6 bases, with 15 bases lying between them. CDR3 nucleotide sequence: TGTGCCAGCAGTGATCTACTAGTTCACGGCGAGCAGTACTTC. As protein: CASSDLLVHGEQYF.

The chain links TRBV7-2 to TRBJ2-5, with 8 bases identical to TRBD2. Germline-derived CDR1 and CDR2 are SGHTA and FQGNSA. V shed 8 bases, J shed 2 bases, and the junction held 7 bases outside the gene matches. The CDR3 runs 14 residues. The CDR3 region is CASLAGGSQETQYF. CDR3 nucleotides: TGTGCCAGCTTGGCGGGGGGATCACAAGAGACCCAGTACTTC.

CDR3 bases: TGTGCCAGCAGGTCCCAGGTCTGGGCTTTCTTT. It yields the protein CASRSQVWAFF. This chain links TRBV12-3 or TRBV12-4 with TRBJ1-1, with no clear D. With 6 bases removed from V and 11 bases from J, the gap between germline ends came to 13 bases. The CDR3 contains 11 residues.

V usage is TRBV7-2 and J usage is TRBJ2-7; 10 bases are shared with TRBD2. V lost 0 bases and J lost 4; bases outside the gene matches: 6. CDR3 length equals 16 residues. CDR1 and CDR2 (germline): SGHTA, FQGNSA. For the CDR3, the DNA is TGTGCCAGCAGCTTAGCGTTTAGCGGGGGGCTTTACGAGCAGTACTTC. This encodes CASSLAFSGGLYEQYF.

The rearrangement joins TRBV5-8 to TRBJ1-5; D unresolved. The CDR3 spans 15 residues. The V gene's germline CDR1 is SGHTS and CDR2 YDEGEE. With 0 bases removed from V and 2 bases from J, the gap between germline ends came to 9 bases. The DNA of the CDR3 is TGTGCCAGCAGCTTGGGGGATGAGGGCAATCAGCCCCAGCATTTT. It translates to CASSLGDEGNQPQHF.

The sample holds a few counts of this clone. Here the CDR3 DNA reads TGTGCCAGCAGTTACCCAGGGACAGGGGTTGAAGCTTTCTTT. Its protein is CASSYPGTGVEAFF. The chain has TRBV6-2 or TRBV6-3 and TRBJ1-1; 10 bases map to TRBD1. The CDR3 runs 14 residues. V was pared by 2 bases and J by 7 bases, with 4 bases of the junction left unmatched. CDR1 is MNHEY and CDR2 is SVGEGT in the germline V gene.

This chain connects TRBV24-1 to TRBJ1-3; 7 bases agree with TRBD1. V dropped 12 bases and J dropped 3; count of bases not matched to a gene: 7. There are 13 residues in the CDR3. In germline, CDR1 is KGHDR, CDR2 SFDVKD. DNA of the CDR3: TGTGCCCCCCCGGGACAGATTGGAAACACCATATATTTT. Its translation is CAPPGQIGNTIYF.

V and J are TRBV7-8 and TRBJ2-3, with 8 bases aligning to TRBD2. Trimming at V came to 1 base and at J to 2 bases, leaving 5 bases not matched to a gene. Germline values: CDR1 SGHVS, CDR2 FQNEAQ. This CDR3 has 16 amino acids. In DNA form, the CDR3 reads TGTGCCAGCAGCTTAGTCCGGGGGGGCCCCACAGATACGCAGTATTTT. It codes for CASSLVRGGPTDTQYF.

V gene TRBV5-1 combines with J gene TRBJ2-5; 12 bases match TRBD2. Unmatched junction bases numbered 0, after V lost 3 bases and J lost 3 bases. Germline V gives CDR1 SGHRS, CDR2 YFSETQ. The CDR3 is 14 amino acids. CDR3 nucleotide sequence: TGCGCCAGCAGCTGGACTAGCGGGGAAGAGACCCAGTACTTC. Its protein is CASSWTSGEETQYF.

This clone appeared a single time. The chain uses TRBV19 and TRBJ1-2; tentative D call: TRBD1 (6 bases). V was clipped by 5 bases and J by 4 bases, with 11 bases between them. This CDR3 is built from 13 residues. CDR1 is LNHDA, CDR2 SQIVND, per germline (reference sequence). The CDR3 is CASSPRTAYGYTF. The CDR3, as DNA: TGTGCCAGTAGTCCAAGGACAGCCTATGGCTACACCTTC.

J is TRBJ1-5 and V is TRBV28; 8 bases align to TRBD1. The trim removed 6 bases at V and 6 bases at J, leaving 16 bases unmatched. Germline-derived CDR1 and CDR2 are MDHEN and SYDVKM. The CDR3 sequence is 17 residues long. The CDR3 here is CASSPGQGIGGGQPQHF. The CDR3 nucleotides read TGTGCCAGCAGCCCTGGACAGGGTATAGGGGGAGGTCAGCCCCAGCATTTT.

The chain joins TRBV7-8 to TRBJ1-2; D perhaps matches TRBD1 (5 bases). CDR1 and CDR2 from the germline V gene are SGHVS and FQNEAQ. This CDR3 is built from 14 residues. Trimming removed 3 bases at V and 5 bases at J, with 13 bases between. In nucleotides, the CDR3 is TGTGCCAGCAGCTTTAGGGCAGGGCAATATGGCTACACCTTC. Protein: CASSFRAGQYGYTF. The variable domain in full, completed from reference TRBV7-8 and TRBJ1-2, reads GAGVSQSPRYKVAKRGQDVALRCDPISGHVSLFWYQQALGQGPEFLTYFQNEAQLDKSGLPSDRFFAERPEGSVSTLKIQRTQQEDSAVYLCASSFRAGQYGYTFGSGTRLTVV.

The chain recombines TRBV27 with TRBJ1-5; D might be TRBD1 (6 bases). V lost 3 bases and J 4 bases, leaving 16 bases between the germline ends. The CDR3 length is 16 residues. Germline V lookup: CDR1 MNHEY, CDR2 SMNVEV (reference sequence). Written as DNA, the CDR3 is TGTGCCAGCAGTTTGTGGGGGGGCGACGGTAATCAGCCCCAGCATTTT. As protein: CASSLWGGDGNQPQHF.

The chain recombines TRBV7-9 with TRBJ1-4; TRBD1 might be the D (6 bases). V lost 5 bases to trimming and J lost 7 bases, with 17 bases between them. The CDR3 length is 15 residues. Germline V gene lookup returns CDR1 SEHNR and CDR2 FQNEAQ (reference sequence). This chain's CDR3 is CASSPDGGAGEKLFF. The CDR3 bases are TGTGCCAGCAGCCCCGATGGGGGGGCTGGTGAAAAACTGTTTTTT.

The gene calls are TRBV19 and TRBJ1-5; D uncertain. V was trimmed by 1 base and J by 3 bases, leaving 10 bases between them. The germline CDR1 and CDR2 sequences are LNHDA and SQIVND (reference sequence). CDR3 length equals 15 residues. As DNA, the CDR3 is TGTGCCAGTAGTATAGGGGTCCGGGCCAATCAGCCCCAGCATTTT. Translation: CASSIGVRANQPQHF.